Listed below are T cell receptor beta chains from one sample, sequenced in a study of T cell repertoires in cytomegalovirus infection. TCRdb independently ran MiXCR on the reads; one entry per CDR3 protein. Among more than 140,000 distinct CDR3 sequences listed, approximately 5.9% were seen once. The specimen was PBMCs. The receptors were sampled from a human donor in good health (CMV status not recorded). Some clones in this sample may be carry-over from other donors' samples. CDR3s include the opening cysteine and the closing phenylalanine or tryptophan. D genes are given only for firm matches. Size is omitted from some rows. Given values are once, few, many or a class for expanded clones.

cdr3_nt: TGTGCCAGCAGCTTAGAGACGGGGCGAGGGAGTGGCTACACCTTC
cdr3_aa: CASSLETGRGSGYTF
v_call: TRBV7-2
d_call: NA
clone_size: many
j_call: TRBJ1-2

cdr3_nt: TGTGCCAGCAGCTTATTTGAGGGTCAGCCCCAGCATTTT
cdr3_aa: CASSLFEGQPQHF
v_call: TRBV7-8
d_call: NA
clone_size: many
j_call: TRBJ1-5

cdr3_nt: TGTGCCAGCAGCTTAGGACACCAGAGCACTGAAGCTTTCTTT
cdr3_aa: CASSLGHQSTEAFF
v_call: TRBV7-3
d_call: NA
clone_size: many
j_call: TRBJ1-1

cdr3_nt: TGTGCCAGCAAGCCGGGACAGGGTTCAGATACGCAGTATTTT
cdr3_aa: CASKPGQGSDTQYF
v_call: TRBV12-3/TRBV12-4
d_call: TRBD1
clone_size: many
j_call: TRBJ2-3

cdr3_nt: TGTGCCACCAGCAGAGAGACTAGCGGGGGCCTAGACAATGAGCAGTTCTTC
cdr3_aa: CATSRETSGGLDNEQFF
v_call: TRBV15
d_call: TRBD2
clone_size: NA
j_call: TRBJ2-1

cdr3_nt: TGCAGCGTTGGGTTTCGAGCGAACACTGAAGCTTTCTTT
cdr3_aa: CSVGFRANTEAFF
v_call: TRBV29-1
d_call: NA
clone_size: many
j_call: TRBJ1-1

cdr3_nt: TGCGCCAGCAGCCAAGTCGGGGGTCATGAGCAGTTCTTC
cdr3_aa: CASSQVGGHEQFF
v_call: TRBV4-1
d_call: NA
clone_size: many
j_call: TRBJ2-1

cdr3_nt: TGTGCCAGCAGCCTCCGCACGGGGAACACTGAAGCTTTCTTT
cdr3_aa: CASSLRTGNTEAFF
v_call: TRBV14
d_call: NA
clone_size: many
j_call: TRBJ1-1

cdr3_nt: TGTGCCAGCAGCGTAGACGGGGGTGCGTGGACTGAAGCTTTCTTT
cdr3_aa: CASSVDGGAWTEAFF
v_call: TRBV9
d_call: NA
clone_size: few
j_call: TRBJ1-1

cdr3_nt: TGTGCCAGCAGCTTAGACCCAGAGAACTATGGCTACACCTTC
cdr3_aa: CASSLDPENYGYTF
v_call: TRBV7-8
d_call: NA
clone_size: many
j_call: TRBJ1-2

cdr3_nt: TGTGCCACCAGTGATCCACGGGTTCCAGATACGCAGTATTTT
cdr3_aa: CATSDPRVPDTQYF
v_call: TRBV24-1
d_call: NA
clone_size: many
j_call: TRBJ2-3

cdr3_nt: TGTGCCAGCAGTTACTCCGGGACACCGAACTATGGCTACACCTTC
cdr3_aa: CASSYSGTPNYGYTF
v_call: TRBV6-2/TRBV6-3
d_call: NA
clone_size: many
j_call: TRBJ1-2

cdr3_nt: TGTGCCAGCAGCCCGACTCCAGGACGTGAAAAACTGTTTTTT
cdr3_aa: CASSPTPGREKLFF
v_call: TRBV7-9
d_call: NA
clone_size: many
j_call: TRBJ1-4

cdr3_nt: TGTGCCAGCGACGGAGGCGTCCTTCCCTACGAGCAGTACTTC
cdr3_aa: CASDGGVLPYEQYF
v_call: TRBV28
d_call: NA
clone_size: many
j_call: TRBJ2-7

cdr3_nt: TGTGCCAGCAGTTCCCGGGACAGGGGCGCTCGGACCCAGTACTTC
cdr3_aa: CASSSRDRGARTQYF
v_call: TRBV27
d_call: TRBD1
clone_size: many
j_call: TRBJ2-5

cdr3_nt: TGTGCCACCAGTGAGGCGGATCTCACTGAAGCTTTCTTT
cdr3_aa: CATSEADLTEAFF
v_call: TRBV24-1
d_call: NA
clone_size: many
j_call: TRBJ1-1

cdr3_nt: TGTGCCAGCAGCAGCGGGGCGACCGTCTACAATGAGCAGTTCTTC
cdr3_aa: CASSSGATVYNEQFF
v_call: TRBV7-3
d_call: TRBD2
clone_size: many
j_call: TRBJ2-1

cdr3_nt: TGTGCCAGCAGTTGGGGCGGCTACACTGAAGCTTTCTTT
cdr3_aa: CASSWGGYTEAFF
v_call: TRBV14
d_call: NA
clone_size: NA
j_call: TRBJ1-1

cdr3_nt: TGTGCCAGCAGCTTGGCGCCGTCGAGGGGGGTTGGGTCCCCGAGAGAGACCCAGTACTTC
cdr3_aa: CASSLAPSRGVGSPRETQYF
v_call: TRBV7-2
d_call: NA
clone_size: many
j_call: TRBJ2-5

cdr3_nt: TGTGCCAGCATAGAAAGGGGGACTTACGAGCAGTACTTC
cdr3_aa: CASIERGTYEQYF
v_call: TRBV6-2/TRBV6-3
d_call: NA
clone_size: many
j_call: TRBJ2-7

cdr3_nt: TGTGCCAGCAGGTCGGCCGGGCCGCAAAACATTCAGTACTTC
cdr3_aa: CASRSAGPQNIQYF
v_call: TRBV7-2
d_call: NA
clone_size: many
j_call: TRBJ2-4

cdr3_nt: TGTGCCAGCAGCACCCGGACTAGCGCACCCTACGAGCAGTACTTC
cdr3_aa: CASSTRTSAPYEQYF
v_call: TRBV28
d_call: TRBD2
clone_size: many
j_call: TRBJ2-7

cdr3_nt: TGTGCCAGCAGGGCAACTAATGAAAAACTGTTTTTT
cdr3_aa: CASRATNEKLFF
v_call: TRBV28
d_call: NA
clone_size: few
j_call: TRBJ1-4

cdr3_nt: TGTGCCAGCAGTAGCGGAGGCCCGGGTACAGATACGCAGTATTTT
cdr3_aa: CASSSGGPGTDTQYF
v_call: TRBV6-2/TRBV6-3
d_call: NA
clone_size: many
j_call: TRBJ2-3

cdr3_nt: TGTGCCAGCAGCTTAACGCACACCTTCGCCGGGTTCTTT
cdr3_aa: CASSLTHTFAGFF
v_call: TRBV7-2
d_call: NA
clone_size: many
j_call: TRBJ1-1

cdr3_nt: TGTGCCATCAGTGAGTCCGCACAGCCATACAATGAGCAGTTCTTC
cdr3_aa: CAISESAQPYNEQFF
v_call: TRBV10-3
d_call: NA
clone_size: many
j_call: TRBJ2-1

cdr3_nt: TGCAGTGCTAGAGATATCGCCCAGGGCGTTGGTGGCTACACCTTC
cdr3_aa: CSARDIAQGVGGYTF
v_call: TRBV20-1
d_call: NA
clone_size: many
j_call: TRBJ1-2

cdr3_nt: TGCGCCAGCAGCGGGGACAGGGCTGGGGCCAACGTCCTGACTTTC
cdr3_aa: CASSGDRAGANVLTF
v_call: TRBV5-1
d_call: TRBD1
clone_size: many
j_call: TRBJ2-6

cdr3_nt: TGTGCCAGCAGGCGTGCGGACAGAAACTACGAGCAGTACTTC
cdr3_aa: CASRRADRNYEQYF
v_call: TRBV7-2
d_call: NA
clone_size: many
j_call: TRBJ2-7

cdr3_nt: TGTGCCAGTAACAGGGGACCCACAGATACGCAGTATTTT
cdr3_aa: CASNRGPTDTQYF
v_call: TRBV19
d_call: TRBD1
clone_size: many
j_call: TRBJ2-3

cdr3_nt: TGTGCCAGCAGTTTCTACAGGAGAGGGATGAACACTGAAGCTTTCTTT
cdr3_aa: CASSFYRRGMNTEAFF
v_call: TRBV12-3/TRBV12-4
d_call: NA
clone_size: many
j_call: TRBJ1-1

cdr3_nt: TGTGCCAGCCGGGAGCAGTACTTC
cdr3_aa: CASREQYF
v_call: TRBV28
d_call: NA
clone_size: few
j_call: TRBJ2-7

cdr3_nt: TGTGCCAGCAGCCAAGTCCCGAACCACGGGAATGAGCAGTTCTTC
cdr3_aa: CASSQVPNHGNEQFF
v_call: TRBV3-1
d_call: NA
clone_size: few
j_call: TRBJ2-1

cdr3_nt: TGTGCCAGCAGACAAGCACCTTACGAGCAGTACTTC
cdr3_aa: CASRQAPYEQYF
v_call: TRBV2
d_call: NA
clone_size: many
j_call: TRBJ2-7

cdr3_nt: TGTGCCAGCAGTTCCCTCCAAGCTGGGGCCAACGTCCTGACTTTC
cdr3_aa: CASSSLQAGANVLTF
v_call: TRBV28
d_call: NA
clone_size: many
j_call: TRBJ2-6

cdr3_nt: TGTGCCAGCAGCCCCTTTGCCGGCCCTATCTACGAGCAGTACTTC
cdr3_aa: CASSPFAGPIYEQYF
v_call: TRBV7-2
d_call: NA
clone_size: many
j_call: TRBJ2-7

cdr3_nt: TGTGCCAGTAGTATAGACAGAGGTAATCAGCCCCAGCATTTT
cdr3_aa: CASSIDRGNQPQHF
v_call: TRBV19
d_call: NA
clone_size: many
j_call: TRBJ1-5

cdr3_nt: TGCGCCAGCAGCTTGGGGCGGGGATACCAGACAGATACGCAGTATTTT
cdr3_aa: CASSLGRGYQTDTQYF
v_call: TRBV5-1
d_call: NA
clone_size: few
j_call: TRBJ2-3

cdr3_nt: TGTGCCAGCAGCTTACCTGGGGTATCTAACTATGGCTACACCTTC
cdr3_aa: CASSLPGVSNYGYTF
v_call: TRBV7-2
d_call: NA
clone_size: many
j_call: TRBJ1-2

cdr3_nt: TGTGCCAGCAGCGGCTACAGGGCCGGGGAGCTGTTTTTT
cdr3_aa: CASSGYRAGELFF
v_call: TRBV7-2
d_call: NA
clone_size: many
j_call: TRBJ2-2

cdr3_nt: TGCGCCAGCAGCTTCCGGGGATTTAACACTGAAGCTTTCTTT
cdr3_aa: CASSFRGFNTEAFF
v_call: TRBV5-1
d_call: NA
clone_size: NA
j_call: TRBJ1-1

cdr3_nt: TGCAGCGTCGGACAAACGAACACCGGGGAGCTGTTTTTT
cdr3_aa: CSVGQTNTGELFF
v_call: TRBV29-1
d_call: NA
clone_size: many
j_call: TRBJ2-2

cdr3_nt: TGTGCCAGCAGCCAAGATGGAGCGGGGGGCGACTCCTACGAGCAGTACTTC
cdr3_aa: CASSQDGAGGDSYEQYF
v_call: TRBV4-2
d_call: TRBD2
clone_size: few
j_call: TRBJ2-7

cdr3_nt: TGTGCCAGTAGAGGGTCAGTCTTTTTCATGAACACTGAAGCTTTCTTT
cdr3_aa: CASRGSVFFMNTEAFF
v_call: TRBV19
d_call: NA
clone_size: many
j_call: TRBJ1-1

cdr3_nt: TGTGCCAGCAGCTCGACAGGGGTGGGCACTGAAGCTTTCTTT
cdr3_aa: CASSSTGVGTEAFF
v_call: TRBV7-2
d_call: TRBD1
clone_size: many
j_call: TRBJ1-1

cdr3_nt: TGTGCCAGCAGCTATACGGGACCCTGGAGCTCTGGGGCCAACGTCCTGACTTTC
cdr3_aa: CASSYTGPWSSGANVLTF
v_call: TRBV12-3/TRBV12-4
d_call: NA
clone_size: many
j_call: TRBJ2-6

cdr3_nt: TGTGCCAGCAGCAACAGTGGAGATACGCAGTATTTT
cdr3_aa: CASSNSGDTQYF
v_call: TRBV11-3
d_call: NA
clone_size: few
j_call: TRBJ2-3

cdr3_nt: TGCAGCGTTGTAGCAGGGGGCCCTCAGACCCAGTACTTC
cdr3_aa: CSVVAGGPQTQYF
v_call: TRBV29-1
d_call: TRBD1
clone_size: NA
j_call: TRBJ2-5

cdr3_nt: TGCAGTGGAAATCCCGGGGGCACAGATACGCAGTATTTT
cdr3_aa: CSGNPGGTDTQYF
v_call: TRBV20-1
d_call: NA
clone_size: many
j_call: TRBJ2-3

cdr3_nt: TGTGCCAGCAGTTTTAGTGAGGGGTGGGTGAACACTGAAGCTTTCTTT
cdr3_aa: CASSFSEGWVNTEAFF
v_call: TRBV6-6
d_call: NA
clone_size: NA
j_call: TRBJ1-1

cdr3_nt: TGCGCCAGCAGCCGTATCGGGGGCACTGAAGCTTTCTTT
cdr3_aa: CASSRIGGTEAFF
v_call: TRBV5-1
d_call: NA
clone_size: many
j_call: TRBJ1-1

cdr3_nt: TGTGCCAGCCTCAATTCCTTCGGGGGGACTGAAGCTTTCTTT
cdr3_aa: CASLNSFGGTEAFF
v_call: TRBV7-2
d_call: NA
clone_size: many
j_call: TRBJ1-1

cdr3_nt: TGTGCCAGCACGAAAAGCGGGATCTCCTACGAGCAGTACTTC
cdr3_aa: CASTKSGISYEQYF
v_call: TRBV7-2
d_call: TRBD2
clone_size: many
j_call: TRBJ2-7

cdr3_nt: TGTGCCATCAGTTCCGTAGCGGGGGGAATCCCAGATACGCAGTATTTT
cdr3_aa: CAISSVAGGIPDTQYF
v_call: TRBV10-3
d_call: TRBD2
clone_size: many
j_call: TRBJ2-3

cdr3_nt: TGTGCCAGCAGCTTCACAGGAGGAAATGAGCAGTTCTTC
cdr3_aa: CASSFTGGNEQFF
v_call: TRBV5-4
d_call: NA
clone_size: many
j_call: TRBJ2-1